This T cell receptor beta chain was found in a study of T-cell reconstitution after alpha-beta-depleted transplantation in children. Comment on this clonotype: One base away lies a much larger clone, so this may be a sequencing read error.

Library preparation (for TCRbeta) was performed with unique molecular identifiers. From the PCR reads, TCRdb called clonotypes with MiXCR, one entry per CDR3 protein. The sample lists 640,000 or so distinct CDR3 sequences; around 17% were seen once. The CDR3 length is 14 residues. V lost 6 bases and J lost 5, with 19 bases in between. The germline gives CDR1 DFQATT, CDR2 SNEGSKA (reference sequence). Material: PBMCs from the stem cell graft donor, obtained from the stem cell graft. V is TRBV20-1 and J is TRBJ1-2; maybe TRBD1 (5 bases). The clonotype was recovered from a human donor who donated a stem cell graft to a child with acute myeloid leukemia. The CDR3 loop reads CSARQGSETYGYTF. Written as DNA, the CDR3 is TGCAGTGCACGTCAGGGTTCGGAGACATATGGCTACACCTTC.